The 30 T cell receptor beta chains below come from one sample, sequenced in a study of blood T cell repertoires in COVID-19. Profiling relied on immunoSEQ multiplex PCR, and the TCRdb table lists in-frame clones only, not all of them. The sample gives 250,000 to 400,000 clones, roughly 84% of which show up once; 1% is in the top ten. Sequenced input: peripheral blood. The receptor set was obtained from a man aged 45-60 years with active or convalescent COVID-19.

V gene TRBV28 combines with J gene TRBJ2-1, with 7 bases aligning to TRBD2. V shed 8 bases, J shed 6 bases, and the junction held 4 bases outside the gene matches. The CDR3 runs to 12 residues. Germline CDR1 is MDHEN and CDR2 is SYDVKM. The CDR3 sequence: CASRGRVNEQFF. CDR3 DNA sequence: TGTGCCAGCCGGGGGAGGGTCAATGAGCAGTTCTTC. The full variable domain, its missing parts supplied by reference TRBV28 and TRBJ2-1, is DVKVTQSSRYLVKRTGEKVFLECVQDMDHENMFWYRQDPGLGLRLIYFSYDVKMKEKGDIPEGYSVSREKKERFSLILESASTNQTSMYLCASRGRVNEQFFGPGTRLTVL.

The rearrangement uses TRBV12-3 or TRBV12-4 and TRBJ1-3; perhaps TRBD1 as D (6 bases). The V and J ends lost 6 bases and 4 bases respectively, with 10 bases between them. The CDR3 totals 13 residues. DNA of the CDR3: TGTGCCAGCAGCCAGGGGACCGGAAACACCATATATTTT. Amino acid sequence: CASSQGTGNTIYF.

The chain recombines TRBV19 with TRBJ2-2; 8 nucleotides agree with TRBD1. CDR1 LNHDA and CDR2 SQIVND come from the germline V gene (reference sequence). This CDR3 has 17 residues. With 7 bases clipped from V and 2 bases from J, the junction kept 12 bases outside the gene matches. The CDR3 spells CASTLSGGQGNTGELFF. CDR3 DNA: TGTGCCAGTACTCTATCAGGAGGACAGGGCAACACCGGGGAGCTGTTTTTT. The entire variable domain, with the rest obtained from reference TRBV19 and TRBJ2-2, is as follows: DGGITQSPKYLFRKEGQNVTLSCEQNLNHDAMYWYRQDPGQGLRLIYYSQIVNDFQKGDIAEGYSVSREKKESFPLTVTSAQKNPTAFYLCASTLSGGQGNTGELFFGEGSRLTVL.

The chain recombines TRBV19 with TRBJ2-5, with 7 bases that match TRBD2. The CDR3 spans 14 residues. Germline loops: CDR1 LNHDA, CDR2 SQIVND (reference sequence). V gave up 4 bases and J gave up 0 bases; unmatched junction bases: 2. CDR3 DNA sequence: TGTGCCAGTAGTACGCGGGGGAACCAAGAGACCCAGTACTTC. It encodes CASSTRGNQETQYF.

The chain carries TRBV5-1 and TRBJ1-1, with 7 bases matching TRBD1. Per germline, CDR1 SGHRS and CDR2 YFSETQ. The CDR3 covers 14 residues. Trimming at V came to 4 bases and at J to 0 bases, leaving 3 bases not matched to a gene. CDR3 sequence (DNA): TGCGCCAGCAGCGCGACAGGGATGAACACTGAAGCTTTCTTT. Translation: CASSATGMNTEAFF.

This clone was detected only a few times. The V gene is TRBV19, the J gene TRBJ1-2, with TRBD1 matching 8 bases. Germline values: CDR1 LNHDA, CDR2 SQIVND (reference sequence). With V trimmed by 4 bases and J by 5 bases, 3 bases remained unmatched. The CDR3 runs 13 residues. CDR3 protein: CASSKGQGYGYTF. CDR3 in DNA: TGTGCCAGTAGTAAAGGACAGGGTTATGGCTACACCTTC.

The chain links TRBV28 to TRBJ1-1; D remains ambiguous. This CDR3 region has 14 residues. The V and J ends lost 2 bases and 10 bases respectively, with 17 bases between them. The germline CDR1 and CDR2 sequences are MDHEN and SYDVKM. The CDR3 region is CASSLVPESIGAFF. CDR3 DNA: TGTGCCAGCAGTTTAGTCCCCGAAAGCATCGGAGCTTTCTTT.

The chain joins TRBV28 to TRBJ1-1, with 8 bases matching TRBD1. This CDR3 is 13 amino acids long. CDR1 MDHEN and CDR2 SYDVKM come from the germline V gene. V gave up 2 bases and J gave up 13 bases; unmatched junction bases: 9. The CDR3 region is CASSLPQGADFFF. CDR3 coding DNA: TGTGCCAGCAGTTTACCCCAGGGGGCGGATTTTTTCTTT. The complete variable domain, with remaining parts taken from reference TRBV28 and TRBJ1-1, reads DVKVTQSSRYLVKRTGEKVFLECVQDMDHENMFWYRQDPGLGLRLIYFSYDVKMKEKGDIPEGYSVSREKKERFSLILESASTNQTSMYLCASSLPQGADFFFGQGTRLTVV.

CDR3 in DNA: TGTGCCAGCAAGGGGGGGCTGGGTTCACCCCTCCACTTT. Its translation: CASKGGLGSPLHF. This rearrangement joins TRBV6-5 to TRBJ1-6; TRBD1 is a possible D gene (6 bases). The length of the CDR3 is 13 residues. V was pared by 7 bases and J by 9 bases, with 13 bases between. Germline-derived CDR1 and CDR2 are MNHEY and SVGAGI.

The gene calls are TRBV19 and TRBJ1-2; 8 bases fit TRBD1. Germline CDR1 is LNHDA and CDR2 is SQIVND (reference sequence). The CDR3 length is 15 residues. Trimming cost V 4 bases and J 3 bases; bases outside gene matches: 7. The CDR3 sequence is CASSRSDREHYGYTF. CDR3 DNA sequence: TGTGCCAGTAGTAGGTCGGACAGGGAGCACTATGGCTACACCTTC.

J is TRBJ2-1 and V is TRBV5-4; no reliable D call. Germline loops: CDR1 SGHNT, CDR2 YYREEE (reference sequence). The CDR3 has 13 residues. V was trimmed by 0 bases and J by 4 bases, leaving 5 bases between them. Here the CDR3 reads CASSLDRYNEQFF. As DNA, the CDR3 is TGTGCCAGCAGCTTGGACAGATACAATGAGCAGTTCTTC. Looking up the rest from reference TRBV5-4 and TRBJ2-1 gives the full variable domain: ETGVTQSPTHLIKTRGQQVTLRCSSQSGHNTVSWYQQALGQGPQFIFQYYREEENGRGNFPPRFSGLQFPNYSSELNVNALELDDSALYLCASSLDRYNEQFFGPGTRLTVL.

V gene TRBV6-6 combines with J gene TRBJ1-2, with D possibly TRBD1 on 6 matching bases. V lost 5 bases and J lost 4, with 20 bases in between. Germline V gene data show CDR1 as MNHNY and CDR2 as SVGAGI (reference sequence). CDR3 length: 16 amino acids. CDR3 sequence reads: CASSHLTGLRIYGYTF. The CDR3 DNA reads TGTGCCAGCAGTCACCTGACAGGCCTGAGGATCTATGGCTACACCTTC.

The J gene is TRBJ2-1, the V gene TRBV4-3; 13 bases line up with TRBD2. CDR3 length: 16 amino acids. CDR1 is LGHNA, CDR2 YSLEER, per germline. The J segment lost 8 bases and the V segment lost 3 bases, leaving 7 bases of the junction unmatched. The CDR3 loop reads CASSQRTSGGPYEQFF. The DNA for the CDR3 is TGCGCCAGCAGCCAGAGGACTAGCGGGGGTCCCTATGAGCAGTTCTTC.

This clone appeared once. V is TRBV6-5 and J is TRBJ1-4; no reliable D call. V gave up 0 bases and J gave up 8 bases, with 16 bases separating them. The CDR3 length is 16 residues. Germline CDR1 reads MNHEY; CDR2 reads SVGAGI. In DNA form, the CDR3 reads TGTGCCAGCAGTTACTCGTCAGGATCCTATGGGGAAAAACTGTTTTTT. It yields the protein CASSYSSGSYGEKLFF.

The chain uses TRBV6-1 and TRBJ1-4; 10 bases are shared with TRBD1. The V gene's germline CDR1 is MNHNS and CDR2 SASEGT. Unmatched junction bases numbered 8, after V lost 3 bases and J lost 7 bases. This CDR3 has 16 residues. The CDR3 region has the DNA TGTGCCAGCAGTGACACACCGGGACAGGGGATTGAAAAACTGTTTTTT. Its translation: CASSDTPGQGIEKLFF.

The V gene is TRBV5-1, the J gene TRBJ2-3; 8 positions agree with TRBD2. Per germline, CDR1 SGHRS and CDR2 YFSETQ. Trimming took 0 bases from V and 6 from J; bases not matched to a gene: 9. This CDR3 contains 16 residues. This chain's CDR3 is CASSLGTVPGGDTQYF. As DNA, the CDR3 is TGCGCCAGCAGCTTGGGGACAGTCCCGGGGGGGGATACGCAGTATTTT.

This clone was counted only a few times. The V and J genes are TRBV20-1 and TRBJ2-3, with 9 bases aligning to TRBD2. V was clipped by 6 bases and J by 8 bases; unmatched bases: 3. Germline V gives CDR1 DFQATT, CDR2 SNEGSKA (reference sequence). The CDR3 contains 11 residues. The CDR3 region is CSAPLAGTQYF. CDR3 DNA: TGCAGTGCCCCACTAGCGGGTACGCAGTATTTT.

The V gene is TRBV29-1, the J gene TRBJ2-1, with D possibly being TRBD2 (6 bases). With 7 bases removed from V and 8 bases from J, the gap between germline ends came to 15 bases. The CDR3 extends over 12 amino acids. CDR1 and CDR2 from the germline V gene are SQVTM and ANQGSEA. CDR3 amino acids: CSGRLGGHEQFF. The CDR3 nucleotides read TGCAGCGGTCGACTAGGTGGGCATGAGCAGTTCTTC.

CDR3 DNA: TGTGCCAGCAGCTTTTCGAGCGGGGCGCCAGATACGCAGTATTTT. It encodes CASSFSSGAPDTQYF. V usage is TRBV11-2 and J usage is TRBJ2-3; 7 bases are shared with TRBD2. From germline, CDR1 is SGHAT and CDR2 FQNNGV. The J segment lost 4 bases and the V segment lost 3 bases, leaving 7 bases of the junction unmatched. This CDR3 region has 15 residues.

The rearrangement uses TRBV12-3 or TRBV12-4 and TRBJ2-2; no clear D gene. Trimming pared 4 bases from V and 6 bases from J, leaving 9 bases between. The CDR3 extends over 13 amino acids. The CDR3 DNA is TGTGCCAGCAGTTCCTCTCCCCCCGGGGAGCTGTTTTTT. Its protein is CASSSSPPGELFF.

The V gene is TRBV30, the J gene TRBJ1-1; TRBD1 matches at 7 bases. CDR1 and CDR2 from the germline V gene are GTSNPN and SVGIG (reference sequence). The CDR3 sequence is 14 residues long. J was trimmed by 0 bases and V by 1 base; bases with no gene match: 2. The CDR3 loop is CAWSAGTVNTEAFF. DNA for the CDR3: TGTGCCTGGAGTGCCGGGACAGTGAACACTGAAGCTTTCTTT.

This rearrangement joins TRBV21-1 to TRBJ2-1; whether TRBD2, the table's D call, matches the DNA was not checked. TRBV21-1 is designated a pseudogene. The CDR3 consists of 17 residues. The CDR3 DNA reads TGTGCCAGCAGCTCCCCGGGGGTCCTAAGCTCCTACAATGAGCAGTTCTTC. This gives the protein CASSSPGVLSSYNEQFF.

A note on this clone: Other DNA sequences of this sample code for an identical CDR3. The chain uses TRBV2 and TRBJ2-3, with 8 bases that match TRBD1. The junction had 3 bases not matched to a gene; V was cut back by 3 bases and J by 1 base. The CDR3 loop spans 15 amino acids. Looked up from germline, CDR1 is SNHLY and CDR2 is FYNNEI. The CDR3 region is CASSDGQGGTDTQYF. The CDR3 coding sequence is TGTGCCAGCAGTGACGGACAGGGCGGCACAGATACGCAGTATTTT.

In the case of this clone: The germline gene is not matched at one end of the junction; a read error may be the cause. The V gene is TRBV29-1, the J gene TRBJ1-1, with no clear D. There are 12 residues in the CDR3. Germline assignment: CDR1 SQVTM and CDR2 ANQGSEA. The CDR3 loop reads CTVSRSNTEAFF. The DNA for the CDR3 is TGCACCGTTAGTCGGAGTAACACTGAAGCTTTCTTT. The variable domain in full, with the rest retrieved from reference TRBV29-1 and TRBJ1-1, is SAVISQKPSRDICQRGTSLTIQCQVDSQVTMMFWYRQQPGQSLTLIATANQGSEATYESGFVIDKFPISRPNLTFSTLTVSNMSPEDSSIYLCTVSRSNTEAFFGQGTRLTVV.

The chain combines TRBV7-2 with TRBJ1-3; D is undetermined. The CDR3 has 15 amino acids. V was pared by 5 bases and J by 4 bases, with 15 bases between. Germline CDR1 reads SGHTA; CDR2 reads FQGNSA. CDR3 protein: CASSPHTGYGNTIYF. The CDR3 region has the DNA TGTGCCAGCAGCCCTCATACGGGGTACGGAAACACCATATATTTT.

The gene calls are TRBV18 and TRBJ1-3, with TRBD1 matching over 7 bases. The CDR3 totals 17 residues. Looked up from germline, CDR1 is KGHSH and CDR2 is LQKENI. Trimming at V came to 5 bases and at J to 3 bases, leaving 13 bases not matched to a gene. CDR3 in DNA: TGTGCCAGCTCATCCTCCCAGAGGGGGCGTTATGGAAACACCATATATTTT. Its translation: CASSSSQRGRYGNTIYF.

The V and J genes are TRBV28 and TRBJ2-3; 8 bases align to TRBD2. With V trimmed by 5 bases and J by 2 bases, 9 bases remained unmatched. There are 16 residues in the CDR3. CDR1 and CDR2 (germline): MDHEN, SYDVKM. This chain's CDR3 is CASSRIGGAFTDTQYF. In DNA, the CDR3 is TGTGCCAGCAGTCGTATCGGGGGGGCTTTCACAGATACGCAGTATTTT.

The table lists this clone with a count of one. The J gene is TRBJ2-1, the V gene TRBV3-1 (or the pseudogene TRBV3-2); 9 positions agree with TRBD2. V gave up 11 bases and J gave up 7 bases; unmatched junction bases: 9. There are 13 residues in the CDR3. Germline CDR1 reads LGHDT; CDR2 reads YNNKEL (reference sequence). The CDR3 DNA reads as TGTGCCTCACGGCGGGGGGGCGAGAATGAGCAGTTCTTC. This encodes CASRRGGENEQFF.

V is TRBV7-9 and J is TRBJ2-2; D may be TRBD1 (5 bases). Trimming left V 4 bases short and J 3 bases short, with 15 bases between. CDR3 length equals 16 residues. Germline values: CDR1 SEHNR, CDR2 FQNEAQ (reference sequence). The CDR3 sequence: CASSSGKYADTGELFF. In nucleotides, the CDR3 is TGTGCCAGCAGCTCAGGGAAGTATGCGGACACCGGGGAGCTGTTTTTT.

This chain connects TRBV5-1 to TRBJ2-5; 7 bases are a match to TRBD2. Germline CDR1 and CDR2: SGHRS and YFSETQ. There are 14 residues in the CDR3. Trimming took 4 bases from V and 4 from J; bases not matched to a gene: 7. The DNA for the CDR3 is TGCGCCAGCAGCACCGGACTAGTGGGAGAGACCCAGTACTTC. This encodes CASSTGLVGETQYF.